Below, 8 T cell receptor beta chains from the same sample are listed, as sequenced in a study of chronic HIV infection and antiretroviral therapy. TCRdb independently ran MiXCR on the 5' RACE reads; one entry per CDR3 protein. Of some 46,000 distinct CDR3 sequences in the sample, under 20% were seen once. Source material: peripheral blood. These receptors were taken from an adult who had HIV and had not received antiretroviral therapy, or was an uninfected healthy control (not recorded which).

V gene TRBV7-9 combines with J gene TRBJ2-7; TRBD1 might be the D (7 bases). V lost 4 bases to trimming and J lost 3 bases, with 16 bases between them. Germline V CDR1 and CDR2: SEHNR, FQNEAQ (reference sequence). CDR3 size: 15 residues. Here the CDR3 reads CASSSPTGRSYEQYF. CDR3 coding DNA: TGTGCCAGCAGCTCCCCGACAGGGAGGAGCTACGAGCAGTACTTC. Supplemented by reference TRBV7-9 and TRBJ2-7, the full variable domain reads DTGVSQNPRHKITKRGQNVTFRCDPISEHNRLYWYRQTLGQGPEFLTYFQNEAQLEKSRLLSDRFSAERPKGSFSTLEIQRTEQGDSAMYLCASSSPTGRSYEQYFGPGTRLTVT.

This clonotype was found a few times. The rearrangement joins TRBV28 to TRBJ1-3; unclear D gene. V was shortened by 7 bases and J by 0 bases, with 13 bases between the two germline ends. This CDR3 is built from 15 residues. CDR1 and CDR2 (germline): MDHEN, SYDVKM. DNA for the CDR3: TGTGCCAGCAACCGGTTTCGCTTCTCTGGAAACACCATATATTTT. Protein product: CASNRFRFSGNTIYF.

V usage is TRBV29-1 and J usage is TRBJ1-1; tentative D call: TRBD1 (6 bases). Germline values: CDR1 SQVTM, CDR2 ANQGSEA. Trimming stripped 3 bases from V and 10 bases from J, with 12 bases between. The CDR3 consists of 11 residues. In DNA form, the CDR3 reads TGCAGCGTTGAGTATGGGGGCGTAGCTTTCTTT. Translation: CSVEYGGVAFF. Complete variable domain (other parts from reference TRBV29-1 and TRBJ1-1): SAVISQKPSRDICQRGTSLTIQCQVDSQVTMMFWYRQQPGQSLTLIATANQGSEATYESGFVIDKFPISRPNLTFSTLTVSNMSPEDSSIYLCSVEYGGVAFFGQGTRLTVV.

This clonotype was counted only a few times. This sequence joins TRBV5-1 and TRBJ1-2; no clear D gene. The ends were cut back, 1 base at V and 7 bases at J, with 8 bases in the middle. Germline values: CDR1 SGHRS, CDR2 YFSETQ. This CDR3 is built from 12 residues. The CDR3 here is CASSLTGPGYTF. The DNA for the CDR3 is TGCGCCAGCAGCTTGACTGGTCCTGGCTACACCTTC.

This clonotype is a singleton in its sample. The chain joins TRBV7-9 to TRBJ2-7; 7 bases align to TRBD1. The CDR3 runs 15 residues. Trimming at V came to 2 bases and at J to 2 bases, leaving 6 bases not matched to a gene. Germline assignment: CDR1 SEHNR and CDR2 FQNEAQ (reference sequence). The CDR3 reads CASSLRGQIPYEQYF. The DNA for the CDR3 is TGTGCCAGCAGCTTAAGGGGACAGATTCCCTACGAGCAGTACTTC.

V is TRBV20-1 and J is TRBJ2-7; 7 positions agree with TRBD2. V lost 1 base to trimming and J lost 3 bases; unmatched junction nucleotides: 3. Germline assignment: CDR1 DFQATT and CDR2 SNEGSKA (reference sequence). CDR3 length: 13 amino acids. CDR3 sequence reads: CSARVAGIYEQYF. Here the CDR3 DNA reads TGCAGTGCTAGAGTAGCGGGTATCTACGAGCAGTACTTC.

As for this clonotype: This may be a read error: a much more frequent sequence differs by one nucleotide. The chain's CDR3 is CASSESPGAGELFF. The CDR3 DNA reads as TGCGCCAGCAGTGAGTCCCCAGGGGCCGGGGAGCTGTTTTTT. V is TRBV10-1 and J is TRBJ2-2; TRBD1 might be the D (6 bases). Germline values: CDR1 WNHNN, CDR2 SYGVQD (reference sequence). The V gene lost 0 bases and the J gene lost 6 bases, with 8 bases spanning the gap. This CDR3 is built from 14 residues.

The V and J genes are TRBV3-1 and TRBJ2-1, with TRBD1 as a possible D gene (5 bases). Germline V lookup: CDR1 LGHDT, CDR2 YNNKEL (reference sequence). V dropped 7 bases and J dropped 11 bases, with 27 bases sitting between them. The CDR3 has 16 residues. CDR3 sequence reads: CASTDNFLGRWAKQFF. The CDR3 DNA follows: TGTGCCAGCACCGATAATTTTTTGGGGCGCTGGGCCAAGCAGTTCTTC.